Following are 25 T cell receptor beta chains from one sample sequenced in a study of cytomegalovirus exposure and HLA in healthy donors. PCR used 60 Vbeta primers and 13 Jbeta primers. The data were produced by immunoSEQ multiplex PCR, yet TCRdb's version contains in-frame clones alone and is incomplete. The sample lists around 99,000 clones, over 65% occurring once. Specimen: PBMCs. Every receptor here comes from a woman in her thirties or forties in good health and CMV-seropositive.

For the CDR3, the DNA is TGTGCCAGCAGCGGACTAGCGGGAGTTGGCGGGGAGCTGTTTTTT. Amino acids: CASSGLAGVGGELFF. The chain uses TRBV2 and TRBJ2-2; TRBD2 matches 13 bases. V shed 6 bases, J shed 7 bases, and the junction held 5 bases outside the gene matches. The CDR3 loop spans 15 amino acids. Germline-derived CDR1 and CDR2 are SNHLY and FYNNEI.

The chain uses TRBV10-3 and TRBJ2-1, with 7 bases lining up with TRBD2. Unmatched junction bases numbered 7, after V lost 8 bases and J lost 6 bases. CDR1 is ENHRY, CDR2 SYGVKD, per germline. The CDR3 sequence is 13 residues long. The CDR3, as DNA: TGTGCCATCGGACTAGAAATTGGCAATGAGCAGTTCTTC. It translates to CAIGLEIGNEQFF.

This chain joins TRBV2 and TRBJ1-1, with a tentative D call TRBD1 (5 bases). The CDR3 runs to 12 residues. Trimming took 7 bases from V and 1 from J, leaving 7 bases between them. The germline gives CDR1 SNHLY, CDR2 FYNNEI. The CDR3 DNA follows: TGTGCCAGCATCGGGGGGAACACTGAAGCTTTCTTT. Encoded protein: CASIGGNTEAFF. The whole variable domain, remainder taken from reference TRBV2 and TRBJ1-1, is EPEVTQTPSHQVTQMGQEVILRCVPISNHLYFYWYRQILGQKVEFLVSFYNNEISEKSEIFDDQFSVERPDGSNFTLKIRSTKLEDSAMYFCASIGGNTEAFFGQGTRLTVV.

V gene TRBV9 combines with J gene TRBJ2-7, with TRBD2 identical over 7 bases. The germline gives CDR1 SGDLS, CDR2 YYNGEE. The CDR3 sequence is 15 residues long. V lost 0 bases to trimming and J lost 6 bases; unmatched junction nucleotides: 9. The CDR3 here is CASSVAPGGGSEQYF. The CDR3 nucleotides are TGTGCCAGCAGCGTAGCTCCGGGGGGTGGCAGCGAGCAGTACTTC.

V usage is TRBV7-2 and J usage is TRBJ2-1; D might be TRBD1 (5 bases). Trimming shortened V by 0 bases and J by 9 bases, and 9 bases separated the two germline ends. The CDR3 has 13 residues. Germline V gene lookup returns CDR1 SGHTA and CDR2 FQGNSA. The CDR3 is CASSLATEAEQFF. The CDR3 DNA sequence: TGTGCCAGCAGCTTAGCGACAGAGGCTGAGCAGTTCTTC.

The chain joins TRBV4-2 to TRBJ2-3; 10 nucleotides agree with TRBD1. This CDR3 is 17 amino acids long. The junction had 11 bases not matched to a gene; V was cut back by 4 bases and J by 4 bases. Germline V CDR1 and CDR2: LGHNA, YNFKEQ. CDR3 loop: CASSPSPGDRGPDTQYF. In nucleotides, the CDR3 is TGTGCCAGCAGCCCGAGCCCAGGGGACAGGGGTCCAGATACGCAGTATTTT.

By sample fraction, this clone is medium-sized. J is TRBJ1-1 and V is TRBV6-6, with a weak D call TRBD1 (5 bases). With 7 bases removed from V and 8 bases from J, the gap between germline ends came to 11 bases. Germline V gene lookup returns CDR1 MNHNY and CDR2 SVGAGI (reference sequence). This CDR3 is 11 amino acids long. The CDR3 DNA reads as TGTGCCAGCACCGGCAGGGTGGAAGCTTTCTTT. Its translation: CASTGRVEAFF.

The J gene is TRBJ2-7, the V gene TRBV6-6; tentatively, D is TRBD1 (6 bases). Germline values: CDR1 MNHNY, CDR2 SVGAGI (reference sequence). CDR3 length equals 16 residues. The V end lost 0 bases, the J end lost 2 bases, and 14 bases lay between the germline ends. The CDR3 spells CASSYSNNAGAYEQYF. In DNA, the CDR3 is TGTGCCAGCAGTTACTCGAATAATGCAGGGGCCTACGAGCAGTACTTC.

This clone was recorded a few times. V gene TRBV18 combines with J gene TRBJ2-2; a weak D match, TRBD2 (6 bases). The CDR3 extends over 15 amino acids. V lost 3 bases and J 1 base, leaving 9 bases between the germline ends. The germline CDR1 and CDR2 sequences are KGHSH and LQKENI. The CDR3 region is CASSPRDLNTGELFF. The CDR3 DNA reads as TGTGCCAGCTCACCTCGGGACTTGAACACCGGGGAGCTGTTTTTT.

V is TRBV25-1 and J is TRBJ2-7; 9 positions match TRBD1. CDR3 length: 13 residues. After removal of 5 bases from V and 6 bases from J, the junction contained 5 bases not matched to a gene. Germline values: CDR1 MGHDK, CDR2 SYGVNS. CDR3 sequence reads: CASSSGQGREQYF. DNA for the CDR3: TGTGCCAGCAGTTCGGGACAGGGTCGCGAGCAGTACTTC.

This CDR3 is CASSLMKTGAQYF. The CDR3 DNA is TGTGCCAGCAGTTTAATGAAGACAGGGGCCCAGTACTTC. V usage is TRBV27 and J usage is TRBJ2-5; 8 positions match TRBD1. The CDR3 spans 13 residues. Germline CDR1 reads MNHEY; CDR2 reads SMNVEV (reference sequence). After removal of 2 bases from V and 9 bases from J, the junction contained 5 bases not matched to a gene.

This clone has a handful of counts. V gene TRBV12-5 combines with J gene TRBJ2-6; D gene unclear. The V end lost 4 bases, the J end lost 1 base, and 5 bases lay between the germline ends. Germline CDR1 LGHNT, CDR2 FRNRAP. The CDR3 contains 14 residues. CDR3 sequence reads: CASGSPSGANVLTF. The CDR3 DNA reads TGTGCTAGTGGTTCCCCTTCTGGGGCCAACGTCCTGACTTTC.

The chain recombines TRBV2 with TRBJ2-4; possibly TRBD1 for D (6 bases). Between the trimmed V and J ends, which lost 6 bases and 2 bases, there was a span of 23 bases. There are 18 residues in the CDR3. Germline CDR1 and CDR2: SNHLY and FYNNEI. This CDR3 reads CASRPSSRTGLTKNIQYF. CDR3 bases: TGTGCCAGCAGGCCAAGTAGTCGTACAGGGCTAACCAAAAACATTCAGTACTTC.

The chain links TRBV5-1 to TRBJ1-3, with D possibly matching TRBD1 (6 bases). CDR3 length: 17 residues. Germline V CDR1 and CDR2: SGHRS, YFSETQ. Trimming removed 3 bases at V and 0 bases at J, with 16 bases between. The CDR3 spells CASSYKEQGSSGNTIYF. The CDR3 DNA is TGCGCCAGCAGCTACAAAGAACAGGGTAGCTCTGGAAACACCATATATTTT.

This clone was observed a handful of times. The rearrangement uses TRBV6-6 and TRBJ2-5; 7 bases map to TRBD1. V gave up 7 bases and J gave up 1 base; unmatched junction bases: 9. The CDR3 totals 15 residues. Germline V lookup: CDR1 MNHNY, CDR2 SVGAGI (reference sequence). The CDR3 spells CASTPRQGPQETQYF. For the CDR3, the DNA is TGTGCCAGCACCCCAAGACAGGGACCCCAAGAGACCCAGTACTTC.

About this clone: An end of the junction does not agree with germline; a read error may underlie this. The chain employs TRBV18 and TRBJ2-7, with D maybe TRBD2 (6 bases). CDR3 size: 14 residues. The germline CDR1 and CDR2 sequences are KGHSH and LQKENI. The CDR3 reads CASSPPAGPRTQYF. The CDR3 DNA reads TGTGCCAGCTCCCCACCAGCGGGCCCCCGGACGCAGTACTTC.

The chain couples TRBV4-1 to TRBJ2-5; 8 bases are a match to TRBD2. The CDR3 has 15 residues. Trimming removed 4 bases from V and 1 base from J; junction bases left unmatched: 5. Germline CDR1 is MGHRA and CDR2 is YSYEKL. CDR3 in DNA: TGCGCCAGCAGCCGTCGGGGGGGCTCCCAAGAGACCCAGTACTTC. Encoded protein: CASSRRGGSQETQYF.

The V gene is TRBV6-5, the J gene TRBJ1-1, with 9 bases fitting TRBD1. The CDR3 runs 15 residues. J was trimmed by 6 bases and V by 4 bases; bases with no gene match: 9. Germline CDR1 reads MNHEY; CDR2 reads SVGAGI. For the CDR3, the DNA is TGTGCCAGCAGTTCGTGGGGACAGGGAGTGGCTGAAGCTTTCTTT. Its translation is CASSSWGQGVAEAFF.

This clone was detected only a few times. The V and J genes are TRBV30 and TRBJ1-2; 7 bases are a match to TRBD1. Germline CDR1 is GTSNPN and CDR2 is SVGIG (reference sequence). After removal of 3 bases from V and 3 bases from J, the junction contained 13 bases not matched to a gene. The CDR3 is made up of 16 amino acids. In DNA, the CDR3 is TGTGCCTGGAGCCGTGCAGGACAGGCGGAGGACTATGGCTACACCTTC. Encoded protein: CAWSRAGQAEDYGYTF.

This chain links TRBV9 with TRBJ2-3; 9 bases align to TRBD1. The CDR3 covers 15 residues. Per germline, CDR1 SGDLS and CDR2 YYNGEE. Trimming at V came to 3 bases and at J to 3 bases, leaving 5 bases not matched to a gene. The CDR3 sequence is CASSGQGEKTDTQYF. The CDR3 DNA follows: TGTGCCAGCAGCGGACAGGGGGAAAAGACAGATACGCAGTATTTT.

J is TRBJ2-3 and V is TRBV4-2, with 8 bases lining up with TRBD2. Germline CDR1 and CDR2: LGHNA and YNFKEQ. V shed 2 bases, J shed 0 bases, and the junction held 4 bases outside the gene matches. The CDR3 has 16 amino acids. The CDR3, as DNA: TGTGCCAGCAGCCAAAGTAGCGGGGTCAGCACAGATACGCAGTATTTT. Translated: CASSQSSGVSTDTQYF.

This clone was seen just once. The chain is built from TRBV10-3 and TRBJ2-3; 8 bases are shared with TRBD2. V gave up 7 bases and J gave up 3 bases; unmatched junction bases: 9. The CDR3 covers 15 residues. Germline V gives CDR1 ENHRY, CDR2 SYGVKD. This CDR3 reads CAITRGSGETDTQYF. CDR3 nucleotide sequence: TGTGCCATCACCCGGGGTAGCGGGGAGACAGATACGCAGTATTTT.

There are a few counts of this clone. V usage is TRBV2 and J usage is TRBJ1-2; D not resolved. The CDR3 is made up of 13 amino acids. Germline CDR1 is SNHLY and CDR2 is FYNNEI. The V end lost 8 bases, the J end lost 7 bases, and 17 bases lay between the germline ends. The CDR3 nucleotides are TGTGCCAGCTCAGTTGAAAAAAGAGGTGGCTACACCTTC. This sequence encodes CASSVEKRGGYTF.

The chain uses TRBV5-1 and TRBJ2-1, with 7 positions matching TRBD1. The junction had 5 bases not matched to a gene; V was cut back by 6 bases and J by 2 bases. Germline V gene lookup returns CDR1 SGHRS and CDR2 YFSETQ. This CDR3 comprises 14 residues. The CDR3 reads CASNLQGPYNEQFF. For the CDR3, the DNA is TGCGCCAGCAACCTACAGGGGCCCTACAATGAGCAGTTCTTC.

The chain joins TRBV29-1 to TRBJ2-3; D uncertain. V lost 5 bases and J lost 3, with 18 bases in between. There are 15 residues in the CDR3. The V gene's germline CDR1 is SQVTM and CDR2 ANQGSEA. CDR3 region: CSVLSGRRGTDTQYF. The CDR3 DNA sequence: TGCAGCGTTCTATCTGGAAGGCGAGGAACAGATACGCAGTATTTT.